These 13 T cell receptor beta chains were sequenced from one sample in a study of sequential checkpoint blockade in melanoma. The data were produced by immunoSEQ multiplex PCR, yet TCRdb's version contains in-frame clones alone and is incomplete. The table includes around 20,000 clones, 56% detected once. Treatment defined: randomized to nivolumab then ipilimumab (arm A) or the reverse (arm B). The sequences come from CD8+ T cells sorted from blood (inferred from file names), collected from a patient given nivolumab and ipilimumab in sequence. These receptors were taken from a human donor with melanoma.

This clone appeared a single time. The rearrangement uses TRBV6-1 and TRBJ2-1; 7 bases align to TRBD2. Germline CDR1 is MNHNS and CDR2 is SASEGT. V lost 8 bases, J lost 9 bases, and 13 bases stayed unmatched. The CDR3 has 14 residues. The CDR3 here is CASFSRERRIEQFF. The DNA of the CDR3 is TGTGCCAGCTTCTCGCGGGAGCGTCGCATTGAGCAGTTCTTC.

The chain links TRBV28 to TRBJ2-2; a weak D match, TRBD2 (6 bases). The germline V and J ends were trimmed by 5 bases and 0 bases, with 10 bases remaining between them. CDR1 MDHEN and CDR2 SYDVKM come from the germline V gene. The length of the CDR3 is 15 residues. The CDR3 sequence: CASSGGSTNTGELFF. DNA of the CDR3: TGTGCCAGCAGTGGGGGGAGTACGAACACCGGGGAGCTGTTTTTT.

In its sample, this clone was seen a few times. V usage is TRBV2 and J usage is TRBJ1-1, with D perhaps TRBD1 (6 bases). This CDR3 contains 14 residues. CDR1 is SNHLY, CDR2 FYNNEI, per germline. The V gene lost 8 bases and the J gene lost 0 bases, with 13 bases spanning the gap. The CDR3 DNA reads TGTGCCAGCGACGTCCAGGGGTTGAACACTGAAGCTTTCTTT. Protein product: CASDVQGLNTEAFF.

This rearrangement joins TRBV7-9 to TRBJ2-1; TRBD1 matches at 7 bases. The CDR3 sequence is 16 residues long. Germline CDR1 and CDR2: SEHNR and FQNEAQ (reference sequence). V trimming: 5 bases; J trimming: 4 bases; junction bases outside the gene matches: 11. The CDR3 sequence is CASSPDRTGIYNEQFF. The CDR3 DNA is TGTGCCAGCAGCCCAGACCGGACAGGTATATACAATGAGCAGTTCTTC.

This chain uses TRBV30 with TRBJ2-1; 12 bases are a match to TRBD2. The CDR3 is made up of 14 amino acids. CDR1 and CDR2 from the germline V gene are GTSNPN and SVGIG (reference sequence). The trim removed 0 bases at V and 9 bases at J, leaving 3 bases unmatched. CDR3: CAWSVLAGGGEQFF. The CDR3 DNA is TGTGCCTGGAGTGTACTAGCGGGAGGTGGTGAGCAGTTCTTC.

The CDR3 DNA follows: TGTGCCAGCAGAGCGACCGACAGGCTCCTAGGAAACACCATATATTTT. It specifies CASRATDRLLGNTIYF. J is TRBJ1-3 and V is TRBV27; a possible D gene is TRBD1 (6 bases). With 6 bases removed from V and 4 bases from J, the gap between germline ends came to 19 bases. This CDR3 spans 16 amino acids. CDR1 is MNHEY and CDR2 is SMNVEV in the germline V gene (reference sequence).

This clone is judged medium-sized. This chain uses TRBV5-1 with TRBJ2-1; TRBD2 matches 7 bases. The germline CDR1 and CDR2 sequences are SGHRS and YFSETQ. With V trimmed by 0 bases and J by 8 bases, 8 bases remained unmatched. This CDR3 contains 15 residues. CDR3 residues: CASSLGPGGRDEQFF. The CDR3 nucleotides are TGCGCCAGCAGCTTGGGACCGGGAGGACGGGATGAGCAGTTCTTC.

This chain joins TRBV28 and TRBJ1-3, with 7 bases aligning to TRBD1. This CDR3 region has 18 residues. Germline CDR1 reads MDHEN; CDR2 reads SYDVKM. V shed 1 base, J shed 0 bases, and the junction held 9 bases outside the gene matches. DNA for the CDR3: TGTGCCAGCAGTTTATTTCCTTTCCGGGACAGCTCTGGAAACACCATATATTTT. Protein sequence: CASSLFPFRDSSGNTIYF.

This clone was counted a few times. CDR3 region: CAISVSSEGRYGYTF. The CDR3 region has the DNA TGTGCCATCAGTGTAAGCTCGGAAGGGAGATATGGCTACACCTTC. The chain recombines TRBV10-3 with TRBJ1-2; D gene uncertain. The V gene's germline CDR1 is ENHRY and CDR2 SYGVKD. Trimming pared 4 bases from V and 5 bases from J, leaving 17 bases between. This CDR3 comprises 15 residues.

The chain links TRBV28 to TRBJ1-4; 9 nucleotides line up with TRBD1. Unmatched junction bases numbered 8, after V lost 7 bases and J lost 5 bases. Germline lookup yields CDR1 MDHEN and CDR2 SYDVKM. The CDR3 sequence is 15 residues long. In DNA form, the CDR3 reads TGTGCCAGCACCTTGGGGGACAGGGACAATGAAAAACTGTTTTTT. This translates into CASTLGDRDNEKLFF.

This clone was observed a handful of times. The gene calls are TRBV7-9 and TRBJ1-2; 7 nucleotides match TRBD1. V shed 5 bases and J 2 bases; nucleotides not matched to a gene: 11. The length of the CDR3 is 16 residues. Per germline, CDR1 SEHNR and CDR2 FQNEAQ (reference sequence). This CDR3 reads CASSRLGQEINYGYTF. DNA of the CDR3: TGTGCCAGCAGCCGATTAGGACAGGAGATAAACTATGGCTACACCTTC.

V and J are TRBV27 and TRBJ2-7, with 10 bases identical to TRBD2. Germline CDR1 and CDR2: MNHEY and SMNVEV (reference sequence). The CDR3 has 15 residues. V was pared by 2 bases and J by 7 bases, with 8 bases of the junction left unmatched. Written as DNA, the CDR3 is TGTGCCAGCAGTTTAAGTTGGAGCGGGAGGGCGGAGCAGTACTTC. Translation: CASSLSWSGRAEQYF.

V usage is TRBV28 and J usage is TRBJ2-7, with 7 bases that match TRBD1. The CDR3 has 14 amino acids. V gave up 6 bases and J gave up 3 bases; unmatched junction bases: 8. CDR1 is MDHEN, CDR2 SYDVKM, per germline. The chain's CDR3 is CASRGDRDRYEQYF. CDR3 DNA sequence: TGTGCCAGCAGGGGAGACAGGGATCGCTACGAGCAGTACTTC. Full variable domain (remainder filled in from reference TRBV28 and TRBJ2-7): DVKVTQSSRYLVKRTGEKVFLECVQDMDHENMFWYRQDPGLGLRLIYFSYDVKMKEKGDIPEGYSVSREKKERFSLILESASTNQTSMYLCASRGDRDRYEQYFGPGTRLTVT.